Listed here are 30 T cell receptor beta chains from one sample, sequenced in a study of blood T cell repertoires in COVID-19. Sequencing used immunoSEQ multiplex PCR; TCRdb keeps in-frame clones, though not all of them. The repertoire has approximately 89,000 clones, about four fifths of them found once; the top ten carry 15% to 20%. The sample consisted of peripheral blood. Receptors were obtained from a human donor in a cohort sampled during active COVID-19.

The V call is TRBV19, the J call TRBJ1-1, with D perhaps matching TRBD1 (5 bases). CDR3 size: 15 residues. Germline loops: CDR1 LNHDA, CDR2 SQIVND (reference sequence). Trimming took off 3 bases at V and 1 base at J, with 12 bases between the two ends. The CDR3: CASSMQGMGNTEAFF. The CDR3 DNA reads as TGTGCCAGTAGTATGCAGGGCATGGGGAACACTGAAGCTTTCTTT.

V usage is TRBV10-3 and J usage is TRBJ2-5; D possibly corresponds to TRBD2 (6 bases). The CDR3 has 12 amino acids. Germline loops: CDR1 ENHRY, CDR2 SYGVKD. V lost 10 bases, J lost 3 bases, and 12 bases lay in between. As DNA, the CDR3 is TGTGCCACTGGGACTGACGAAGAGACCCAGTACTTC. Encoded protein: CATGTDEETQYF.

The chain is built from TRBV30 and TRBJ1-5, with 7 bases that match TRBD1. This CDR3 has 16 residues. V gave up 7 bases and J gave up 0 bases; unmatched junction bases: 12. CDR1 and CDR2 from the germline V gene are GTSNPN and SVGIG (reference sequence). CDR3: CASAPKQGLSNQPQHF. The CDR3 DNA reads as TGTGCCTCCGCCCCTAAACAGGGGCTTAGCAATCAGCCCCAGCATTTT.

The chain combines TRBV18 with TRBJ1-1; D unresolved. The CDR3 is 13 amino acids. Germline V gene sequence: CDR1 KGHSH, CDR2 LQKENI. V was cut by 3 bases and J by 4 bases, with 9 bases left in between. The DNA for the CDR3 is TGTGCCAGCTCACCCGGGGTCGTCACTGAAGCTTTCTTT. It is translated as CASSPGVVTEAFF.

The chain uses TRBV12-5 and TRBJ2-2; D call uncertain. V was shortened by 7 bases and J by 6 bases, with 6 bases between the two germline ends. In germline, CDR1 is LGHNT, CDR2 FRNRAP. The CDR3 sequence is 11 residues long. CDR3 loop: CASARSGELFF. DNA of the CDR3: TGTGCTAGTGCCAGGTCCGGGGAGCTGTTTTTT.

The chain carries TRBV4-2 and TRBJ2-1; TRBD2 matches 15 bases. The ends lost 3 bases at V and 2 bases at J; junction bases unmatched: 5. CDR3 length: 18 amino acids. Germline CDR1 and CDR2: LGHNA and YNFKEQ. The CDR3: CASSQGLAGGPPYNEQFF. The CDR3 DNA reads TGTGCCAGCAGCCAGGGACTAGCGGGAGGCCCCCCCTACAATGAGCAGTTCTTC.

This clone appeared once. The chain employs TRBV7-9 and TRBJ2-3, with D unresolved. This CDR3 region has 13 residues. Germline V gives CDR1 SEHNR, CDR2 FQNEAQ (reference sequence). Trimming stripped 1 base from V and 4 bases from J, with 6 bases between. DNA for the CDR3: TGTGCCAGCAGCTTAGTCCTTCCAGATACGCAGTATTTT. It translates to CASSLVLPDTQYF. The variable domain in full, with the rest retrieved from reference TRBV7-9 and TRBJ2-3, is DTGVSQNPRHKITKRGQNVTFRCDPISEHNRLYWYRQTLGQGPEFLTYFQNEAQLEKSRLLSDRFSAERPKGSFSTLEIQRTEQGDSAMYLCASSLVLPDTQYFGPGTRLTVL.

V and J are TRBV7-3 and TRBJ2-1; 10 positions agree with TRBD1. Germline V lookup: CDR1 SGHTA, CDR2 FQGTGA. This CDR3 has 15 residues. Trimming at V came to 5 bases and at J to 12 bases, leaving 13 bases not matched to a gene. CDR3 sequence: CASSPIPGTGVGQFF. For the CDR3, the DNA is TGTGCCAGCAGCCCCATACCTGGGACAGGGGTGGGGCAGTTCTTC.

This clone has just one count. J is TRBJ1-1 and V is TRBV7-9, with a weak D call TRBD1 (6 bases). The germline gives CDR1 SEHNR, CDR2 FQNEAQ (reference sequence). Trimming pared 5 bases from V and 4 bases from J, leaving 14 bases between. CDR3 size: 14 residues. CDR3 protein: CASSPEGGGTEAFF. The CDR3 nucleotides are TGTGCCAGCAGCCCCGAGGGGGGGGGCACTGAAGCTTTCTTT.

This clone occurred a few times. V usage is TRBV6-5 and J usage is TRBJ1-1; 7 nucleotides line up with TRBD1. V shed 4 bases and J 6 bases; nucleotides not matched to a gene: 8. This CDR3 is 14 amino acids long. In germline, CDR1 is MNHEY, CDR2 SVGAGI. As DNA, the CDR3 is TGTGCCAGCAGTTCCCGACAGGGCAAGGCTGAAGCTTTCTTT. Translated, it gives CASSSRQGKAEAFF.

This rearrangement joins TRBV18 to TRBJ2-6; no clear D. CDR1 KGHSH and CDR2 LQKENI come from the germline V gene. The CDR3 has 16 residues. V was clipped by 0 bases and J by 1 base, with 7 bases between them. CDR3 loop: CASSPPRNSGANVLTF. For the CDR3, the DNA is TGTGCCAGCTCACCACCGCGAAATTCTGGGGCCAACGTCCTGACTTTC.

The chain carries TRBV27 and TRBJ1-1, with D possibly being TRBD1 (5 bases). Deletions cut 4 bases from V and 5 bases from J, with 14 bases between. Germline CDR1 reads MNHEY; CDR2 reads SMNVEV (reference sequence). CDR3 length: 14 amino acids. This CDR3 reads CASSSRQGWTEAFF. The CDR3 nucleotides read TGTGCCAGCAGTTCCCGGCAGGGATGGACTGAAGCTTTCTTT.

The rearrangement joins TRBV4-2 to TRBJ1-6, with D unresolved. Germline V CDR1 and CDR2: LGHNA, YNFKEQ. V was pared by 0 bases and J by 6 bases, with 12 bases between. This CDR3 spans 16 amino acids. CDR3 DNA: TGTGCCAGCAGCCAAGATCGAAACAACCTTAATTCACCCCTCCACTTT. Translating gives CASSQDRNNLNSPLHF.

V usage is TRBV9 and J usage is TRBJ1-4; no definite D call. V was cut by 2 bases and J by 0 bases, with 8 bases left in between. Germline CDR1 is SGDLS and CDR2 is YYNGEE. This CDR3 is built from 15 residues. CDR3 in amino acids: CASSVRRSTNEKLFF. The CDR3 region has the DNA TGTGCCAGCAGCGTTAGGCGGTCAACTAATGAAAAACTGTTTTTT.

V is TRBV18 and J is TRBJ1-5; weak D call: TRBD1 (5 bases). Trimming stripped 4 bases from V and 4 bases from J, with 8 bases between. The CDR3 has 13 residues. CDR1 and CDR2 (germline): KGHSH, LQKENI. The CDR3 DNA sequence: TGTGCCAGCTCACAGGGGACTAATCAGCCCCAGCATTTT. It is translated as CASSQGTNQPQHF.

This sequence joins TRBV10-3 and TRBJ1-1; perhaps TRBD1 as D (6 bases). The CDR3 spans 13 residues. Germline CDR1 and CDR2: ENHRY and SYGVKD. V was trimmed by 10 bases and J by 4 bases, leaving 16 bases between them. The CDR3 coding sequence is TGTGCCACCAGCCTCACAGGGAGCACTGAAGCTTTCTTT. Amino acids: CATSLTGSTEAFF.

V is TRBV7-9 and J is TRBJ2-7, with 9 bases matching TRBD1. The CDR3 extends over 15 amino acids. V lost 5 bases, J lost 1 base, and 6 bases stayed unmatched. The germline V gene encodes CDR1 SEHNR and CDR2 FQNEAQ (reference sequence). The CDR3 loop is CASSPGQGGSYEQYF. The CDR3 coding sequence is TGTGCCAGCAGCCCGGGACAGGGAGGGTCCTACGAGCAGTACTTC.

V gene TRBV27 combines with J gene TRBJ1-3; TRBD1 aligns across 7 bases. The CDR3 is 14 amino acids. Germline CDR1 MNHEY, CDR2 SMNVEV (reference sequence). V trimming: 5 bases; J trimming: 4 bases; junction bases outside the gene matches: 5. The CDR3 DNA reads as TGTGCCAGCAGTCCCGCGGGACAGGGAAACACCATATATTTT. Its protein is CASSPAGQGNTIYF.

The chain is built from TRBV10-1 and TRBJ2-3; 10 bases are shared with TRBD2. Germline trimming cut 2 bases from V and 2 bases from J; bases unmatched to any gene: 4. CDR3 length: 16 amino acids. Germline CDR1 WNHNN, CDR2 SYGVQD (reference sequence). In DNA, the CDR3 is TGCGCCAGCAGTGAGGTAGCGGGAGGCCTCACAGATACGCAGTATTTT. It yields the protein CASSEVAGGLTDTQYF.

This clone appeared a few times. The CDR3 DNA follows: TGTGCCAGCAGCTTAGAGACAGGGCTTCAGCCCCAGCATTTT. Amino acids: CASSLETGLQPQHF. The chain is built from TRBV7-2 and TRBJ1-5; 7 positions match TRBD1. The trim removed 1 base at V and 6 bases at J, leaving 3 bases unmatched. Germline loops: CDR1 SGHTA, CDR2 FQGNSA. CDR3 length equals 14 residues.

CDR3 region: CASSQIQRGNGYTF. The CDR3 DNA sequence: TGTGCCAGCAGCCAAATTCAGAGAGGAAATGGCTACACCTTC. This chain uses TRBV3-1 (or the pseudogene TRBV3-2) with TRBJ1-2; D is unclear. Trimming removed 2 bases at V and 6 bases at J, with 13 bases between. The CDR3 runs to 14 residues. From germline, CDR1 is LGHDT and CDR2 YNNKEL (reference sequence).

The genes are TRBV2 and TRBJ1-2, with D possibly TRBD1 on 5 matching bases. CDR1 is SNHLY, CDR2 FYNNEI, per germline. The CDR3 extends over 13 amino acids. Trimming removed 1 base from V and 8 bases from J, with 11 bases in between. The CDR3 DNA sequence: TGTGCCAGCAGTGAAGGTCCAGGGAACGGCTACACCTTC. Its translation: CASSEGPGNGYTF.

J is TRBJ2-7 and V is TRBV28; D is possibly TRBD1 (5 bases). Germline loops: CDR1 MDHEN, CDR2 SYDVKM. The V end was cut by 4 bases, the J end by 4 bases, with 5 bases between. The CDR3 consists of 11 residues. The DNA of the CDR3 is TGTGCCAGCAGTTACAGGTACGAGCAGTACTTC. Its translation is CASSYRYEQYF.

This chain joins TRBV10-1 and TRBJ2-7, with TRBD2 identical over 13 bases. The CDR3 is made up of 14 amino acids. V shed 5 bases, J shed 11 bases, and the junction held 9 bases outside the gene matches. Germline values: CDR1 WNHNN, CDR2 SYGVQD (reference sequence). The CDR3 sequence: CASSSGTSGMVKYF. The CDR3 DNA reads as TGCGCCAGCAGTTCCGGGACTAGCGGGATGGTGAAGTACTTC.

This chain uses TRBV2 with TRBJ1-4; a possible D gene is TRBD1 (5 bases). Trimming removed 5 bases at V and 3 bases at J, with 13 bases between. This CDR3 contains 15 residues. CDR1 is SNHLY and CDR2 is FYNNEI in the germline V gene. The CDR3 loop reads CASSQFRVANEKLFF. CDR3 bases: TGTGCCAGCAGTCAGTTCAGGGTGGCTAATGAAAAACTGTTTTTT.

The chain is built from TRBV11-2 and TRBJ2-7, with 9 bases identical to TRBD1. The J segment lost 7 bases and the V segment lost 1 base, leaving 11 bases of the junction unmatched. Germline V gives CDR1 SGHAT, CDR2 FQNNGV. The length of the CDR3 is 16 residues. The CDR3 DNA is TGTGCCAGCAGCTTAGGCTCCGGACAGGGGTCACGGGAGCAGTACTTC. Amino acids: CASSLGSGQGSREQYF. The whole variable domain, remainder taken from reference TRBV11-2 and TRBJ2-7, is EAGVAQSPRYKIIEKRQSVAFWCNPISGHATLYWYQQILGQGPKLLIQFQNNGVVDDSQLPKDRFSAERLKGVDSTLKIQPAKLEDSAVYLCASSLGSGQGSREQYFGPGTRLTVT.

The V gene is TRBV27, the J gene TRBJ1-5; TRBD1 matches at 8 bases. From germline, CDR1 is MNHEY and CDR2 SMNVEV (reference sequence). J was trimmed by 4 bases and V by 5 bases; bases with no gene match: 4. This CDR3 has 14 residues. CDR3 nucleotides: TGTGCCAGCAGTAACACAGGGGGAAATCAGCCCCAGCATTTT. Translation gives CASSNTGGNQPQHF.

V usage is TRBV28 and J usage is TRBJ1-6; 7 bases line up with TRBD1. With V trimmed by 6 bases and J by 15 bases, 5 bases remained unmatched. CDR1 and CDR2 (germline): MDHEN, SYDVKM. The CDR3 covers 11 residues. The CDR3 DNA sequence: TGTGCCAGCAGATCAGACAGGGTCCTCCACTTT. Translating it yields CASRSDRVLHF.

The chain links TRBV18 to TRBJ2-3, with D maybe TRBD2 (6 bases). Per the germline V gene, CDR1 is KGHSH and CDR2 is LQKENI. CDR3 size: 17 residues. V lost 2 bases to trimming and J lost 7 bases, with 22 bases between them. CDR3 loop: CASSPIPGVAEMNTQYF. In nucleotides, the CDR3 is TGTGCCAGCTCACCAATCCCGGGGGTAGCGGAGATGAATACGCAGTATTTT.

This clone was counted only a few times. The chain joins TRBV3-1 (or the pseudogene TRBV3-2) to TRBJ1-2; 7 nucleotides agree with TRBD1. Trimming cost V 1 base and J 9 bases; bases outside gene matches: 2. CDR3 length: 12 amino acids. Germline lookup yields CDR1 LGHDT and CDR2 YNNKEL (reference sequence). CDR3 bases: TGTGCCAGCAGCCAAGGGGACAGACGCTACACCTTC. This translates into CASSQGDRRYTF.